This TCR beta chain was captured in a study of T cells in Graves' hyperthyroidism and ophthalmopathy. The hyperthyroidism patients had all been newly diagnosed, and their disease duration was under 2 months. Their ages ranged from 18 to 65 years. Study-wide results and caveats: Ophthalmopathy and stable hyperthyroidism were told apart by a 13 V-J model.

CDR3 length: 14 residues. The V end was cut by 5 bases, the J end by 3 bases, with 12 bases between. As to this clonotype: Its target is not known.

TCR beta CDR3 region amplification was performed from RNA transcripts. Using the HTBI primer set, a first-round RT-PCR was run on the TCR CDR3. TCRdb called the multiplex PCR reads again in MiXCR, with one record for every CDR3 protein. The sample records fewer than 450,000 distinct CDR3 sequences, approximately 17% being singletons. This sequence joins TRBV12-3 or TRBV12-4 and TRBJ2-3; no clear D. This TCR derives from a woman aged 25 to 45 with Graves' hyperthyroidism that later progressed to Graves' ophthalmopathy. The source material was blood. The CDR3 sequence: CASSEKSRTDTQYF. As DNA, the CDR3 is TGTGCCAGCAGTGAGAAGAGTAGAACAGATACGCAGTATTTT.